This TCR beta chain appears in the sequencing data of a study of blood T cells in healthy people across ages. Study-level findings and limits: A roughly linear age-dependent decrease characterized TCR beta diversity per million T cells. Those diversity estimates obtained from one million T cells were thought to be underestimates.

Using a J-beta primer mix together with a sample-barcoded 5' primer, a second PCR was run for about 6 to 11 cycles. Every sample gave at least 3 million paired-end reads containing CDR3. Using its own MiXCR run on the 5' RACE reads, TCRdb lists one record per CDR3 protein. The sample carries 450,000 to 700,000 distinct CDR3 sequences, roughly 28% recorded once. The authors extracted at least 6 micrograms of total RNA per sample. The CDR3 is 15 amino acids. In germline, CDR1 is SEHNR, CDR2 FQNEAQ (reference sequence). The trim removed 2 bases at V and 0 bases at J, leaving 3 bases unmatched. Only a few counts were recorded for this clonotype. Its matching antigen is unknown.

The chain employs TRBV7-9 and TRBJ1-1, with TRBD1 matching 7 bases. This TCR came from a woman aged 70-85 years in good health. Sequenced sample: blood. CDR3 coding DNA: TGTGCCAGCAGCTTATCAGGGGGAGTGAACACTGAAGCTTTCTTT. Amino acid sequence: CASSLSGGVNTEAFF.